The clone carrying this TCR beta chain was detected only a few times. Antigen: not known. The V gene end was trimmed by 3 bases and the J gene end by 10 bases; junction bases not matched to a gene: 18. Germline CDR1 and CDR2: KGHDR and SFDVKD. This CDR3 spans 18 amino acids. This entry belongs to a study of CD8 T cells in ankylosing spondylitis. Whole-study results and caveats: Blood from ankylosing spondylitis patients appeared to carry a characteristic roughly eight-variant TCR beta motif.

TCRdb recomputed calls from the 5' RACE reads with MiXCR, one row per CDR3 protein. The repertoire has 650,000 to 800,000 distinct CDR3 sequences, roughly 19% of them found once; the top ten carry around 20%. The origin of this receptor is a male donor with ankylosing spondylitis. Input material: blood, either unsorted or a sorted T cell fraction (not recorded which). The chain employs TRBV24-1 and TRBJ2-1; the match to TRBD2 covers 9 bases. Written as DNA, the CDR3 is TGTGCCACCAGTGATAATCCGGGGGCAGTTGCGGGAGGGGGGGAGCAGTTCTTC. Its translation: CATSDNPGAVAGGGEQFF.